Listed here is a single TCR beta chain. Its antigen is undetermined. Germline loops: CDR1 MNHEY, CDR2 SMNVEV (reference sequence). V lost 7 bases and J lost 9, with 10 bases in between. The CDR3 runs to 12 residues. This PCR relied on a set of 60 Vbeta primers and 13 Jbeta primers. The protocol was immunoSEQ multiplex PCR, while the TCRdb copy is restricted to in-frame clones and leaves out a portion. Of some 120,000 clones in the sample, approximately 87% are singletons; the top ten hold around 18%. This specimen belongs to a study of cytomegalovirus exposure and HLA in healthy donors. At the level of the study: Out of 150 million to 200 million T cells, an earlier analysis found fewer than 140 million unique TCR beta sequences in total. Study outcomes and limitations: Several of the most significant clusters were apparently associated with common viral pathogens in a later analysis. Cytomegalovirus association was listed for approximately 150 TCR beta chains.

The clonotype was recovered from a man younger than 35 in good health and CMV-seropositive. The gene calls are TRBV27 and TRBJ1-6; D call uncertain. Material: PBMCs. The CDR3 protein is CASNGGGSPLHF. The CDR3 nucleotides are TGTGCCAGCAACGGCGGCGGTTCACCCCTCCACTTT.